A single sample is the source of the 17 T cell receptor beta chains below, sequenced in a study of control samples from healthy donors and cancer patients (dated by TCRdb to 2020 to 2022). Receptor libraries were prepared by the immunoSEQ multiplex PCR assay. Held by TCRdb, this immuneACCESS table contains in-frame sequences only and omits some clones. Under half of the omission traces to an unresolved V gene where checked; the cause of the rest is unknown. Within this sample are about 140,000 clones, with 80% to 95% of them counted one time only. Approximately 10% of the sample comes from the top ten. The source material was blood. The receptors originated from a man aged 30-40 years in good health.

The CDR3 region is CASSPNVGFWETQYF. The CDR3 DNA is TGTGCCAGCAGTCCAAACGTGGGGTTTTGGGAGACCCAGTACTTC. The chain employs TRBV6-5 and TRBJ2-5; D is undetermined. CDR1 is MNHEY and CDR2 is SVGAGI in the germline V gene. The CDR3 loop spans 15 amino acids. V lost 5 bases and J 5 bases, leaving 18 bases between the germline ends.

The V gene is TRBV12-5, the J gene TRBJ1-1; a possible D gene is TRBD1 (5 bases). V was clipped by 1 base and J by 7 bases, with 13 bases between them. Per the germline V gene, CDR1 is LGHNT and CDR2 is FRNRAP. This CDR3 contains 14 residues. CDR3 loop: CASGLDHRNLEAFF. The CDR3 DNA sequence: TGTGCTAGTGGTTTGGACCACAGGAACCTTGAAGCTTTCTTT.

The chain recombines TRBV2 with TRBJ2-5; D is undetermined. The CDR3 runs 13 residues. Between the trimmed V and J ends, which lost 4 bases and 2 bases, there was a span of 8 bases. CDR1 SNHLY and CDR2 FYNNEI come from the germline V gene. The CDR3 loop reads CASSVNRQETQYF. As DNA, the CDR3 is TGTGCCAGCAGTGTGAACAGACAAGAGACCCAGTACTTC.

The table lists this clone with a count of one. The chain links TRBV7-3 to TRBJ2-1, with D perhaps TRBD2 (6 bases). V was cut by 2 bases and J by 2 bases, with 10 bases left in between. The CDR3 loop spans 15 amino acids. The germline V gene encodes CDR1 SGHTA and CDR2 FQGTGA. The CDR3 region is CASSLGAGPYNEQFF. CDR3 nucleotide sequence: TGTGCCAGCAGCTTAGGAGCGGGTCCCTACAATGAGCAGTTCTTC.

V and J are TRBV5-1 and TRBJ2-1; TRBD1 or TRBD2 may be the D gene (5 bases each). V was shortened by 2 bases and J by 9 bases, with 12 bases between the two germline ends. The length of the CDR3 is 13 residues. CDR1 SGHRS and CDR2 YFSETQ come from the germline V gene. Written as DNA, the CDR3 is TGCGCCAGCAGCTTTTGGGCAGGGACTGAGCAGTTCTTC. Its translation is CASSFWAGTEQFF. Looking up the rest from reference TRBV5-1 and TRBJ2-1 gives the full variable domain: KAGVTQTPRYLIKTRGQQVTLSCSPISGHRSVSWYQQTPGQGLQFLFEYFSETQRNKGNFPGRFSGRQFSNSRSEMNVSTLELGDSALYLCASSFWAGTEQFFGPGTRLTVL.

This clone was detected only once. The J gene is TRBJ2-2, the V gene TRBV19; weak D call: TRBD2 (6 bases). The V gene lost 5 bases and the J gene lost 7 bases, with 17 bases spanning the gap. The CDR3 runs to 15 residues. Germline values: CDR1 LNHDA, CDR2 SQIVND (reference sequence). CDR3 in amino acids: CASSPSGVVGGELFF. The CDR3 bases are TGTGCCAGTAGTCCCTCGGGGGTGGTTGGCGGGGAGCTGTTTTTT.

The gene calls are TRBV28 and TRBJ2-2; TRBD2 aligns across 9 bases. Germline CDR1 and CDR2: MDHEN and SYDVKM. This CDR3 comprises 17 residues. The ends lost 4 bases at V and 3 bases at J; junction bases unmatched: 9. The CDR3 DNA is TGTGCCAGCAGTTCGGGGACTAGCTGGGGGTACACCGGGGAGCTGTTTTTT. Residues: CASSSGTSWGYTGELFF. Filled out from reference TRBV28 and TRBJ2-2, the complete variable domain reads DVKVTQSSRYLVKRTGEKVFLECVQDMDHENMFWYRQDPGLGLRLIYFSYDVKMKEKGDIPEGYSVSREKKERFSLILESASTNQTSMYLCASSSGTSWGYTGELFFGEGSRLTVL.

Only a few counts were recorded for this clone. In nucleotides, the CDR3 is TGTGCCAGCAGCTTAGAGGCTAGCGGTAGCTCCTACAATGAGCAGTTCTTC. It specifies CASSLEASGSSYNEQFF. This sequence joins TRBV11-3 and TRBJ2-1; 7 positions agree with TRBD2. CDR1 is SGHNT, CDR2 YENEEA, per germline. V trimming: 0 bases; J trimming: 0 bases; junction bases outside the gene matches: 5. The CDR3 runs to 17 residues.

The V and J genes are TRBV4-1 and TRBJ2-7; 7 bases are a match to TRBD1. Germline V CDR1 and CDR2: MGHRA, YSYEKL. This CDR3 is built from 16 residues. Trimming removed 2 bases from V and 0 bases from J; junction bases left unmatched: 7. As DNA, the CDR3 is TGCGCCAGCAGCCAATCCACAGGGGCGAGCTCCTACGAGCAGTACTTC. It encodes CASSQSTGASSYEQYF.

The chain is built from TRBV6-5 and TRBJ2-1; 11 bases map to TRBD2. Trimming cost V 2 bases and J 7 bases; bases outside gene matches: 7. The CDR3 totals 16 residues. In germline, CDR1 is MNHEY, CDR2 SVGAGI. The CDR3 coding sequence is TGTGCCAGCAGTTACCAACTTAGCGGGAGGGCAAATGAGCAGTTCTTC. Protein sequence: CASSYQLSGRANEQFF.

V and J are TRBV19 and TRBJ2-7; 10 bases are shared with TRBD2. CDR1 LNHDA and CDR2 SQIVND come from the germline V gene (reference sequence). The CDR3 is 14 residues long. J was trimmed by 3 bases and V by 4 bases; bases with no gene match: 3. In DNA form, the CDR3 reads TGTGCCAGTAGTAGTACTAGCGGGGACTACGAGCAGTACTTC. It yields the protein CASSSTSGDYEQYF.

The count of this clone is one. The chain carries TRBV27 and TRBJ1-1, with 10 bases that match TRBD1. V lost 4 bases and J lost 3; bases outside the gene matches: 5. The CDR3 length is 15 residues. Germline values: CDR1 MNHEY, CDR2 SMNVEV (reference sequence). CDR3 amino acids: CASSSTGTGDTEAFF. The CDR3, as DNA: TGTGCCAGCAGTTCGACCGGGACAGGGGACACTGAAGCTTTCTTT.

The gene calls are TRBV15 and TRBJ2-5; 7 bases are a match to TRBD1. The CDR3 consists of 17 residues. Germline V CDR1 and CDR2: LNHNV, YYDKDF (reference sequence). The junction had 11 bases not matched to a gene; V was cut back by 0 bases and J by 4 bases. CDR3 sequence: CATSRDLQTGARETQYF. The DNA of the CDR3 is TGTGCCACCAGCAGAGATCTTCAAACAGGGGCGCGAGAGACCCAGTACTTC.

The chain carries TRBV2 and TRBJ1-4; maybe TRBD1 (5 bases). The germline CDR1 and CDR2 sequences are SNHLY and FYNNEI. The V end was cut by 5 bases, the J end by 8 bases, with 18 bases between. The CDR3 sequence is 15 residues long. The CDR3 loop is CASSILWGEDEKLFF. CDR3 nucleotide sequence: TGTGCCAGCAGTATACTGTGGGGGGAGGACGAAAAACTGTTTTTT.

The CDR3 DNA reads as TGTGCCAGCAGTTTATCAACAAGGACACCCTACAATGAGCAGTTCTTC. Encoded protein: CASSLSTRTPYNEQFF. This chain links TRBV28 with TRBJ2-1; TRBD1 is a possible D gene (5 bases). Trimming shortened V by 1 base and J by 2 bases, and 12 bases separated the two germline ends. CDR3 length: 16 residues. Germline CDR1 is MDHEN and CDR2 is SYDVKM.

This CDR3 is CASSQGSGNTIYF. The CDR3 DNA sequence: TGTGCCAGTAGCCAGGGTTCTGGAAACACCATATATTTT. This chain links TRBV19 with TRBJ1-3, with D possibly matching TRBD1 (5 bases). The germline CDR1 and CDR2 sequences are LNHDA and SQIVND (reference sequence). There are 13 residues in the CDR3. Trimming shortened V by 6 bases and J by 1 base, and 7 bases separated the two germline ends.

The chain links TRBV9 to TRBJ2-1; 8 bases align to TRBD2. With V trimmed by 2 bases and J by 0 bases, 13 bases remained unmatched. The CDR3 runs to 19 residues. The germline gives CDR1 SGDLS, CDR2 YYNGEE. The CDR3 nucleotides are TGTGCCAGCAGCGTGAGCGGTAGCGGGGCCGAACTCTCCTACAATGAGCAGTTCTTC. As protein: CASSVSGSGAELSYNEQFF.